This T cell receptor beta chain was obtained from a study of shared clonotypes between healthy human individuals. Whole-study context: Two women and three men aged 18 to 49 served as donors. Broader study findings: Clonotype sharing across several donors was observed for around 5% of naive CD4 clonotypes. Relative to their counterparts shared across all four donors, non-shared clonotypes exhibited diminished generation probabilities.

The sorted-subset replicate PCRs were given around 190 ng DNA, which is approximately 30,000 T cell genomes. Repertoires were generated with immunoSEQ multiplex PCR, while TCRdb's copy carries only in-frame clones and drops some. The profile shows approximately 1,000,000 clones, around 78% of them singletons. Regarding this clone: Its matching antigen is unknown.

CDR3 size: 12 residues. Trimming left V 4 bases short and J 9 bases short, with 10 bases between. Germline CDR1 SGHTA, CDR2 FQGTGA. This TCR was recovered from a man aged 18 to 30 in good health. Some clones in this sample may be carry-over from other donors' samples. The V gene is TRBV7-3, the J gene TRBJ2-1; D is uncertain. What was sequenced was memory CD4+ T cells from PBMCs. The subset here: CD45RA-negative fraction. The CDR3 sequence: CASSSNHGEQFF. The CDR3 DNA is TGTGCCAGCAGCTCCAATCACGGTGAGCAGTTCTTC.